This T cell receptor beta chain was recovered during a study of blood T cells in healthy people across ages (dated by TCRdb to between 2014 and 2016). Background on the whole study: In model experiments, roughly one uniquely barcoded TCR beta cDNA molecule per two T cells was captured by template switching. Age-related changes in TCR beta repertoire diversity were measured in the study by deep sequencing normalized with unique cDNA molecular identifiers. Donors were grouped into four age groups: young (average roughly 15 years), middle-aged (roughly 38), aged (62) and long-lived (about 90). To avoid experimental bias, donors of different ages were spread randomly across the sequencing lanes. The study analyzed two additional independent replicas of 1 million unique cDNA reads from the same blood draw for two donors, one aged 18 to 30 and one aged 80 or older. What the study reported, not specific to this receptor: Because profiling used bulk unsorted PBMCs, naive and antigen-experienced compartments could not be compared conclusively. The long-lived group showed more naive CD4+ T cells, fewer expanded clones and increased TCR diversity than the aged group, suggesting age selection. Estimates of total diversity based on one million sequenced T cells were considered lower bounds and underestimates. As age increased, observed TCR beta diversity per million T cells dropped in a roughly linear way, and a significant reduction was already evident by age about 36. There was a strong correlation between observed TCR beta diversity and the percentage of naive T cells measured by flow cytometry. Donor CMV infection status was unknown, potentially confounding age-related changes in expanded clonotypes.

Trimming leaves V shorter by 4 bases and J shorter by 4 bases, with the junction holding 8 bases beyond the gene matches. CDR1 and CDR2, looked up from the germline V gene, are SGHRS and YFSETQ. Spanning cysteine to phenylalanine, the CDR3 consists of 15 amino acids. Only the CDR3 region is kept as DNA, spanning 45 bases read in frame from base 1. Systemically healthy Caucasian individuals from Russia, 35 to 50 in total and aged roughly 6 to 95 years, were included as donors. Approximately 9 milliliters of peripheral blood were collected from each donor into EDTA-treated Vacutainer tubes. Ficoll-Paque density-gradient centrifugation was used to isolate PBMCs, with at least 6.5 million per sample. Trizol reagent was used to extract total RNA from the PBMCs, yielding at least 5 micrograms per sample. For every donor, an aliquot of PBMCs went through flow cytometry to measure the percentages of naive CD45RAhigh/CD27high T cells.

In the case of this clonotype: The antigen it binds to is not known. No base quality information exists; no much larger clone differs at one position.

Library prep was done by 5' RACE. Sequencing relied on an Illumina HiSeq 2500. A second roughly 6 to 11 cycle PCR used a sample-barcoded 5' primer and a J-beta primer mix. A unique molecular identifier was introduced onto each TCR beta cDNA molecule by a template-switch 5' adaptor carrying 12 random nucleotides. Each sample yielded at least 3 million CDR3-containing paired-end reads. All of the RNA was converted into first-strand cDNA using the Mint cDNA synthesis kit, with a TRBC-specific oligonucleotide serving as the primer. All cDNA was treated with uracil-DNA glycosylase and then went through a first 18-cycle PCR with the universal primers M1SS and BC2_uni_R. From the authors' description of their analysis: For normalization, 1 million high-quality reads, each with a distinct molecular identifier, were randomly selected from each sample. Instead of being binned into consensus sequences, reads with shared molecular identifiers were discarded. MiTCR, with a Q25 quality threshold and the strictest error-elimination algorithm, was used for CDR3 identification, clonotype clustering and error correction. A nonparametric unseen species model with Euler transformation was used to estimate a lower bound on total TCR beta diversity. TCRdb applied fastp at Q25 and MiXCR to the public reads, then kept only in-frame beta chains. Each entry merges the rows of one CDR3 protein and shows their most common DNA and genes. The V and J calls, along with clone size, are taken from TCRdb and not from the paper's own processing. This sample holds 1.5 million to 1.8 million distinct CDR3 sequences; around 40% were observed only once. Roughly 3.7% of the sample rests with the top ten.

Sequenced input: blood. This chain joins TRBV5-1 to TRBJ2-7; 10 bases in between match TRBD1. This TCR came from a woman between 18 and 30 years old in good health. The nucleotide sequence is TGCGCCAGCAGCCCAGGGGACAGGGGATCATACGAGCAGTACTTC. This sequence encodes CASSPGDRGSYEQYF.